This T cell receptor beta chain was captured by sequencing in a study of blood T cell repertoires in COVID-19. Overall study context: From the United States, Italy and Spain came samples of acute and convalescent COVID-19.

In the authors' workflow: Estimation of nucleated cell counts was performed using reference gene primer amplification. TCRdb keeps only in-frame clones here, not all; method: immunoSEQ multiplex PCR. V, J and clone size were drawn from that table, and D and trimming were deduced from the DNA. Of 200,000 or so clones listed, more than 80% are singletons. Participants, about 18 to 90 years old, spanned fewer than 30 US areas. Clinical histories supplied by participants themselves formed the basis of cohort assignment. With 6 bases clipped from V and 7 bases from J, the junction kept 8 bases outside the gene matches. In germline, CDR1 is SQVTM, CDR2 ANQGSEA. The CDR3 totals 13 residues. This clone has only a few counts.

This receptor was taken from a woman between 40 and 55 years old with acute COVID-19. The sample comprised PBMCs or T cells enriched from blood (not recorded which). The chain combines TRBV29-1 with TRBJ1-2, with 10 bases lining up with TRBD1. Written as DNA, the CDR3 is TGCAGCGTCCCGACAGGGGGCGCCCGTGGCTACACCTTC. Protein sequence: CSVPTGGARGYTF.